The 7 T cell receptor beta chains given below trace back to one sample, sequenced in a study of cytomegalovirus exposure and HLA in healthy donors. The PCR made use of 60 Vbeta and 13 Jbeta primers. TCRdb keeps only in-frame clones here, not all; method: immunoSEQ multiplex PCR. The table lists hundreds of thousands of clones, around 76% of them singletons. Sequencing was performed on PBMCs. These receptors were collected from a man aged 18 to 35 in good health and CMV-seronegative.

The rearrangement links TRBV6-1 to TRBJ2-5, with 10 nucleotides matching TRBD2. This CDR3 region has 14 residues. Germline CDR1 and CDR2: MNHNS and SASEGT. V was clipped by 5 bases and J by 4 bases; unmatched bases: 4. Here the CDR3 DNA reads TGTGCCAGCAGTTATGGGACTAGCGTAGAGACCCAGTACTTC. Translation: CASSYGTSVETQYF.

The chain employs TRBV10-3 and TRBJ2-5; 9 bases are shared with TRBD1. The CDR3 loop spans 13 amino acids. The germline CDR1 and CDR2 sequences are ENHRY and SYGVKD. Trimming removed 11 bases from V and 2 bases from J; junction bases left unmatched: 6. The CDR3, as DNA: TGTGCCGTAGTGGACAGGGGACAAGAGACCCAGTACTTC. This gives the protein CAVVDRGQETQYF.

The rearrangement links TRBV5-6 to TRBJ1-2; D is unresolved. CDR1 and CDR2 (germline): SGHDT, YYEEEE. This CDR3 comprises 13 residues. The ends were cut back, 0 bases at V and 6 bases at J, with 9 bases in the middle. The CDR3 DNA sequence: TGTGCCAGCAGCTTGGGGGTTCAGGATGGCTACACCTTC. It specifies CASSLGVQDGYTF. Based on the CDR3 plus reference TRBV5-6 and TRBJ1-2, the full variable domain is DAGVTQSPTHLIKTRGQQVTLRCSPKSGHDTVSWYQQALGQGPQFIFQYYEEEERQRGNFPDRFSGHQFPNYSSELNVNALLLGDSALYLCASSLGVQDGYTFGSGTRLTVV.

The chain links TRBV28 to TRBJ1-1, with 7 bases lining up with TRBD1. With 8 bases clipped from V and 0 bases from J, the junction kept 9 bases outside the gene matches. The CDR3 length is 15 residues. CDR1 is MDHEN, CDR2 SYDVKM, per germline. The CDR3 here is CASPPTGTVNTEAFF. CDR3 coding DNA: TGTGCCAGCCCACCGACAGGGACCGTGAACACTGAAGCTTTCTTT. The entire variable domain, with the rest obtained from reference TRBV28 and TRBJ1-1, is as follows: DVKVTQSSRYLVKRTGEKVFLECVQDMDHENMFWYRQDPGLGLRLIYFSYDVKMKEKGDIPEGYSVSREKKERFSLILESASTNQTSMYLCASPPTGTVNTEAFFGQGTRLTVV.

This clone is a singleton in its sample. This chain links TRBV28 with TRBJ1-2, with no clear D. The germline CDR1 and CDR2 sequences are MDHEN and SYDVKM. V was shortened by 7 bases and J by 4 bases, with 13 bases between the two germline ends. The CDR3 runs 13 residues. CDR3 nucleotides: TGTGCCAGCATGGAGGCGGTTTCCTATGGCTACACCTTC. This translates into CASMEAVSYGYTF.

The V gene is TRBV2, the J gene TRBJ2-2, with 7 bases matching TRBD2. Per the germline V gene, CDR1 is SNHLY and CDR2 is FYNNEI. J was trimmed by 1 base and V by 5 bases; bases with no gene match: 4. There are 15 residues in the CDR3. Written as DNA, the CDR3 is TGTGCCAGCAGTCGCGGGACTAAGAACACCGGGGAGCTGTTTTTT. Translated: CASSRGTKNTGELFF.

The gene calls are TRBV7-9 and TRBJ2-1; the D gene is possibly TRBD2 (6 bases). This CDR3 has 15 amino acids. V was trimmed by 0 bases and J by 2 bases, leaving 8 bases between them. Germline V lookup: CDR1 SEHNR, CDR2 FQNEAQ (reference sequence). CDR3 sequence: CASSLAGGTYNEQFF. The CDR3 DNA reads TGTGCCAGCAGCTTAGCTGGCGGGACCTACAATGAGCAGTTCTTC.